Following are 26 T cell receptor beta chains from one sample sequenced in a study of blood T cell repertoires in COVID-19. Sequencing used immunoSEQ multiplex PCR; TCRdb keeps in-frame clones, though not all of them. The sample has 250,000 or so clones, roughly 80% seen once. The specimen was PBMCs or T cells enriched from blood (not recorded which). These receptors all come from a woman aged 40 to 55 who had been exposed to COVID-19.

This chain uses TRBV5-8 with TRBJ1-5; D is uncertain. The CDR3 consists of 14 residues. V lost 4 bases to trimming and J lost 6 bases, with 14 bases between them. Germline lookup yields CDR1 SGHTS and CDR2 YDEGEE. CDR3 loop: CASSLRLTSQPQHF. The CDR3, as DNA: TGTGCCAGCAGCCTCCGACTAACGAGTCAGCCCCAGCATTTT.

V and J are TRBV3-1 (or the pseudogene TRBV3-2) and TRBJ1-1; D is uncertain. Looked up from germline, CDR1 is LGHDT and CDR2 is YNNKEL (reference sequence). The CDR3 consists of 12 residues. V lost 1 base and J 6 bases, leaving 6 bases between the germline ends. The CDR3 is CASSQASAEAFF. As DNA, the CDR3 is TGTGCCAGCAGCCAAGCCTCTGCTGAAGCTTTCTTT.

The sample holds a few counts of this clone. The CDR3 nucleotides read TGTGCCTGGGCAGGGGGCTGGGATCAGCCCCAGCATTTT. As protein: CAWAGGWDQPQHF. This chain uses TRBV30 with TRBJ1-5; 8 bases match TRBD1. Germline-derived CDR1 and CDR2 are GTSNPN and SVGIG (reference sequence). This CDR3 contains 13 residues. V trimming: 5 bases; J trimming: 5 bases; junction bases outside the gene matches: 5.

This chain links TRBV15 with TRBJ1-2; a weak D match, TRBD1 (5 bases). Germline assignment: CDR1 LNHNV and CDR2 YYDKDF (reference sequence). The V end was cut by 2 bases, the J end by 5 bases, with 18 bases between. The CDR3 totals 16 residues. CDR3 bases: TGTGCCACCAGCAGATCGACCCCTCCGGGGGGTTATGGCTACACCTTC. This encodes CATSRSTPPGGYGYTF.

The table lists this clone with a few counts. This chain links TRBV24-1 with TRBJ2-7, with D unclear. The CDR3 extends over 13 amino acids. Germline V lookup: CDR1 KGHDR, CDR2 SFDVKD. Trimming took 7 bases from V and 0 from J, leaving 9 bases between them. CDR3 bases: TGTGCCACCAGCAAACAGAGCTCCTACGAGCAGTACTTC. It specifies CATSKQSSYEQYF.

The chain links TRBV12-3 or TRBV12-4 to TRBJ1-2; perhaps TRBD1 as D (6 bases). This CDR3 has 13 residues. Trimming left V 6 bases short and J 2 bases short, with 10 bases between. CDR3 sequence reads: CASRIQGNYGYTF. In nucleotides, the CDR3 is TGTGCCAGCAGGATACAGGGAAACTATGGCTACACCTTC.

This clone was detected once. This chain uses TRBV18 with TRBJ1-5; tentatively, D is TRBD1 (5 bases). In germline, CDR1 is KGHSH, CDR2 LQKENI. Trimming took off 3 bases at V and 4 bases at J, with 7 bases between the two ends. The CDR3 is 13 residues long. DNA of the CDR3: TGTGCCAGCTCACCTACAGGAAATCAGCCCCAGCATTTT. Protein product: CASSPTGNQPQHF.

The V and J genes are TRBV5-6 and TRBJ1-3; D is undetermined. Germline CDR1 reads SGHDT; CDR2 reads YYEEEE. This CDR3 is 16 amino acids long. The V gene lost 6 bases and the J gene lost 4 bases, with 20 bases spanning the gap. This chain's CDR3 is CASIQIDGELGNTIYF. Written as DNA, the CDR3 is TGTGCCAGCATCCAAATCGACGGGGAGTTAGGAAACACCATATATTTT. Supplemented by reference TRBV5-6 and TRBJ1-3, the full variable domain reads DAGVTQSPTHLIKTRGQQVTLRCSPKSGHDTVSWYQQALGQGPQFIFQYYEEEERQRGNFPDRFSGHQFPNYSSELNVNALLLGDSALYLCASIQIDGELGNTIYFGEGSWLTVV.

In this sample, this clone turned up a few times. The chain is built from TRBV6-4 and TRBJ1-5; D is possibly TRBD1 (5 bases). The ends were cut back, 10 bases at V and 5 bases at J, with 15 bases in the middle. The CDR3 consists of 13 residues. CDR1 is MRHNA and CDR2 is SNTAGT in the germline V gene. CDR3 residues: CATSLGRDQPQHF. DNA for the CDR3: TGTGCCACTTCTCTGGGGCGCGATCAGCCCCAGCATTTT.

The DNA for the CDR3 is TGTGCCAGCAGTCAAACACGGGACAGGGGCCAATACGAGCAGTACTTC. It yields the protein CASSQTRDRGQYEQYF. The V gene is TRBV2, the J gene TRBJ2-7; 10 bases are shared with TRBD1. The CDR3 contains 16 residues. The trim removed 5 bases at V and 4 bases at J, leaving 11 bases unmatched. Germline V gene lookup returns CDR1 SNHLY and CDR2 FYNNEI.

The chain is built from TRBV28 and TRBJ1-2; tentatively, D is TRBD1 (5 bases). The CDR3 consists of 14 residues. With 6 bases removed from V and 8 bases from J, the gap between germline ends came to 19 bases. Germline loops: CDR1 MDHEN, CDR2 SYDVKM. The CDR3 DNA reads as TGTGCCAGCAGCCCTGCCGGGACTCGGCAGGGCTACACCTTC. The encoded protein is CASSPAGTRQGYTF.

The gene calls are TRBV12-5 and TRBJ1-2; TRBD1 matches 7 bases. Losses at the gene ends were 1 base for V and 4 bases for J; bases not matched to a gene: 12. The V gene's germline CDR1 is LGHNT and CDR2 FRNRAP. The CDR3 is made up of 17 amino acids. The CDR3 nucleotides read TGTGCTAGTGGTTTGGGGACAGGCCCAAGTACCTTCTATGGCTACACCTTC. This sequence encodes CASGLGTGPSTFYGYTF.

The J gene is TRBJ1-4, the V gene TRBV19, with 8 positions matching TRBD1. The V gene end was trimmed by 10 bases and the J gene end by 0 bases; junction bases not matched to a gene: 4. CDR1 is LNHDA and CDR2 is SQIVND in the germline V gene (reference sequence). This CDR3 contains 14 residues. This CDR3 reads CATRQGTTNEKLFF. The CDR3 coding sequence is TGTGCCACGCGACAGGGGACAACTAATGAAAAACTGTTTTTT.

This chain links TRBV30 with TRBJ1-1; 7 positions agree with TRBD1. Germline V gives CDR1 GTSNPN, CDR2 SVGIG (reference sequence). The CDR3 sequence is 11 residues long. After removal of 1 base from V and 8 bases from J, the junction contained 1 base not matched to a gene. The CDR3 DNA is TGTGCCTGGAGTGACAGGGGAGAAGCTTTCTTT. It yields the protein CAWSDRGEAFF. The complete variable domain, with remaining parts taken from reference TRBV30 and TRBJ1-1, reads SQTIHQWPATLVQPVGSPLSLECTVEGTSNPNLYWYRQAAGRGLQLLFYSVGIGQISSEVPQNLSASRPQDRQFILSSKKLLLSDSGFYLCAWSDRGEAFFGQGTRLTVV.

This clone was seen a single time. The rearrangement links TRBV5-4 to TRBJ2-1; D is unclear. Germline-derived CDR1 and CDR2 are SGHNT and YYREEE (reference sequence). The CDR3 spans 12 residues. The ends were cut back, 0 bases at V and 7 bases at J, with 5 bases in the middle. The CDR3 protein is CASSLGENEQFF. Here the CDR3 DNA reads TGTGCCAGCAGCTTGGGTGAGAATGAGCAGTTCTTC.

The chain carries TRBV7-9 and TRBJ2-2; perhaps TRBD1 as D (6 bases). V was trimmed by 3 bases and J by 4 bases, leaving 9 bases between them. The CDR3 runs to 14 residues. Germline loops: CDR1 SEHNR, CDR2 FQNEAQ (reference sequence). CDR3 loop: CASSLGAFTGELFF. In nucleotides, the CDR3 is TGTGCCAGCAGCTTGGGGGCCTTCACCGGGGAGCTGTTTTTT.

This clone has only one observation. The rearrangement uses TRBV7-8 and TRBJ2-5; no clear D. Per germline, CDR1 SGHVS and CDR2 FQNEAQ. The CDR3 extends over 13 amino acids. Trimming pared 5 bases from V and 3 bases from J, leaving 10 bases between. The DNA for the CDR3 is TGTGCCAGCAGCCGAGGCAGAAAAGAGACCCAGTACTTC. Translating gives CASSRGRKETQYF.

The chain uses TRBV2 and TRBJ1-1; 10 bases are shared with TRBD1. CDR3 length equals 14 residues. CDR1 and CDR2 (germline): SNHLY, FYNNEI. Losses at the gene ends were 3 bases for V and 9 bases for J; bases not matched to a gene: 7. The CDR3: CASSDGTGVGKAFF. The DNA for the CDR3 is TGTGCCAGCAGTGACGGGACAGGGGTGGGGAAAGCTTTCTTT.

The chain links TRBV18 to TRBJ1-1; D not certain. Trimming pared 6 bases from V and 2 bases from J, leaving 19 bases between. The CDR3 covers 16 residues. CDR1 and CDR2 (germline): KGHSH, LQKENI. The CDR3 sequence is CASSITGGNYNTEAFF. CDR3 bases: TGTGCCAGCTCCATAACGGGAGGAAACTATAACACTGAAGCTTTCTTT. Supplemented by reference TRBV18 and TRBJ1-1, the full variable domain reads NAGVMQNPRHLVRRRGQEARLRCSPMKGHSHVYWYRQLPEEGLKFMVYLQKENIIDESGMPKERFSAEFPKEGPSILRIQQVVRGDSAAYFCASSITGGNYNTEAFFGQGTRLTVV.

V and J are TRBV9 and TRBJ2-1; tentative D call: TRBD2 (6 bases). V was cut by 1 base and J by 8 bases, with 13 bases left in between. The CDR3 runs to 14 residues. The germline gives CDR1 SGDLS, CDR2 YYNGEE. The CDR3 DNA reads as TGTGCCAGCAGCGTAAGTGGTCTAGCGTATGAGCAGTTCTTC. It specifies CASSVSGLAYEQFF.

V is TRBV5-1 and J is TRBJ1-3; the D gene is possibly TRBD1 (6 bases). V was clipped by 5 bases and J by 2 bases, with 14 bases between them. The CDR3 has 15 residues. Germline V CDR1 and CDR2: SGHRS, YFSETQ. Here the CDR3 reads CASSYDRQAGNTIYF. DNA for the CDR3: TGCGCCAGCAGTTACGACAGGCAGGCTGGAAACACCATATATTTT.

This chain joins TRBV2 and TRBJ2-7; D is undetermined. Trimming removed 6 bases from V and 12 bases from J, with 18 bases in between. The CDR3 sequence is 12 residues long. The germline V gene has CDR1 SNHLY and CDR2 FYNNEI. The CDR3 nucleotides are TGTGCCAGCAGGGCTGTGGTAGCCCAATCGTACTTC. Translated, it gives CASRAVVAQSYF.

This chain connects TRBV14 to TRBJ2-1; perhaps TRBD2 as D (6 bases). The CDR3 extends over 15 amino acids. V was shortened by 5 bases and J by 7 bases, with 18 bases between the two germline ends. The germline V gene encodes CDR1 SGHDN and CDR2 FVKESK. CDR3 protein: CASSSLRGFGNEQFF. CDR3 DNA: TGTGCCAGCAGCTCCCTGCGGGGTTTTGGGAATGAGCAGTTCTTC. Using reference TRBV14 and TRBJ2-1 for the parts outside the CDR3, the full variable domain is EAGVTQFPSHSVIEKGQTVTLRCDPISGHDNLYWYRRVMGKEIKFLLHFVKESKQDESGMPNNRFLAERTGGTYSTLKVQPAELEDSGVYFCASSSLRGFGNEQFFGPGTRLTVL.

The rearrangement joins TRBV9 to TRBJ2-1; TRBD2 matches 12 bases. CDR3 length: 13 amino acids. Germline CDR1 is SGDLS and CDR2 is YYNGEE. The trim removed 4 bases at V and 13 bases at J, leaving 6 bases unmatched. The CDR3 sequence is CASSLGTSGPQFF. The CDR3 coding sequence is TGTGCCAGCAGCCTGGGGACTAGCGGGCCCCAGTTCTTC.

This clone was found once. The chain uses TRBV7-9 and TRBJ1-1; the match to TRBD1 covers 7 bases. CDR3 length: 15 amino acids. The V segment lost 5 bases and the J segment 1 base; nucleotides outside the gene matches: 7. In germline, CDR1 is SEHNR, CDR2 FQNEAQ (reference sequence). CDR3 nucleotide sequence: TGTGCCAGCAGCCCTGGACAGGCGTGGAACACTGAAGCTTTCTTT. Protein: CASSPGQAWNTEAFF.

The rearrangement joins TRBV6-1 to TRBJ1-2; TRBD1 agrees at 12 bases. Germline V gives CDR1 MNHNS, CDR2 SASEGT. The CDR3 sequence is 16 residues long. J lost 4 bases, V lost 3 bases, and 6 bases had no gene match. CDR3 sequence (DNA): TGTGCCAGCAGTGAGTCGGGACAGGGGGCAGTCTATGGCTACACCTTC. Its translation: CASSESGQGAVYGYTF.